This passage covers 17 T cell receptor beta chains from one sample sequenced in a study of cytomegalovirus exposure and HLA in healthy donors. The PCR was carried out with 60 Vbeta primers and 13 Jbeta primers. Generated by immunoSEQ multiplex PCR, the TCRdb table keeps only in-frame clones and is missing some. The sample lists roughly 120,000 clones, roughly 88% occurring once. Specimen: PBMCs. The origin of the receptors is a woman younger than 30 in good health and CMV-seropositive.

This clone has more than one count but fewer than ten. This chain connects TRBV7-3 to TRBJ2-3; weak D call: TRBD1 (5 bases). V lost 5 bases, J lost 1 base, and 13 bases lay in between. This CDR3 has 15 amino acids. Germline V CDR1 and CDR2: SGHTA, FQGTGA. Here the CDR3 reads CASSADSSGTDTQYF. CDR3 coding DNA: TGTGCCAGCAGCGCTGACAGTTCGGGCACAGATACGCAGTATTTT.

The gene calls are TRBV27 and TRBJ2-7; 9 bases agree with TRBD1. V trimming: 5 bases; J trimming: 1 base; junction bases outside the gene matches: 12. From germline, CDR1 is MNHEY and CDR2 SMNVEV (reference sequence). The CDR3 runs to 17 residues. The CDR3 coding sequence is TGTGCCAGCAGTCCCCCGGACGGACAGGGGCAATCCTACGAGCAGTACTTC. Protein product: CASSPPDGQGQSYEQYF.

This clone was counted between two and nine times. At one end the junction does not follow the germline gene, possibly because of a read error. CDR3 nucleotide sequence: TGTTCCAGCACCTCGCCCGACAGGGCCTATGGCTACACCTTC. This sequence encodes CSSTSPDRAYGYTF. The V call is TRBV7-9, the J call TRBJ1-2, with 7 bases aligning to TRBD1. The CDR3 has 14 amino acids. Per germline, CDR1 SEHNR and CDR2 FQNEAQ (reference sequence).

This CDR3 is CASSEYTYEQYF. In DNA, the CDR3 is TGTGCCAGCAGCGAATACACGTACGAGCAGTACTTC. The chain has TRBV7-9 and TRBJ2-7; D call uncertain. V lost 5 bases, J lost 4 bases, and 9 bases lay in between. This CDR3 contains 12 residues. Germline CDR1 is SEHNR and CDR2 is FQNEAQ (reference sequence).

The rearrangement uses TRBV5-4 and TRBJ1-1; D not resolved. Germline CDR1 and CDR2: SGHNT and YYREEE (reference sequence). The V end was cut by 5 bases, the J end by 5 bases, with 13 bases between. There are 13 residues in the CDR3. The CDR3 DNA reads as TGTGCCAGCAGTATGGAGGAGGGAACTGAAGCTTTCTTT. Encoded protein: CASSMEEGTEAFF.

CDR3 in amino acids: CASSEEGTNTGELFF. CDR3 bases: TGTGCCAGCAGTGAAGAGGGGACGAACACCGGGGAGCTGTTTTTT. The genes are TRBV6-1 and TRBJ2-2, with a weak D call TRBD1 (5 bases). CDR1 MNHNS and CDR2 SASEGT come from the germline V gene. V was cut by 1 base and J by 0 bases, with 6 bases left in between. The CDR3 runs 15 residues.

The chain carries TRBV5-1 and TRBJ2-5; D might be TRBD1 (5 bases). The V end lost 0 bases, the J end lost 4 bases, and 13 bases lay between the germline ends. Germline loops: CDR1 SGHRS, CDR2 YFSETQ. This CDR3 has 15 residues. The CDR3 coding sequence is TGCGCCAGCAGCTTGGGAACAGGTGGCGGAGAGACCCAGTACTTC. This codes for CASSLGTGGGETQYF.

The CDR3 here is CASSPRLAGEETQYF. The CDR3 DNA reads TGTGCCAGCAGTCCTAGACTAGCGGGGGAAGAGACCCAGTACTTC. V is TRBV2 and J is TRBJ2-5, with 12 bases fitting TRBD2. From germline, CDR1 is SNHLY and CDR2 FYNNEI. This CDR3 is 15 amino acids long. V lost 5 bases, J lost 3 bases, and 4 bases stayed unmatched. Together with reference TRBV2 and TRBJ2-5, the CDR3 gives the full variable domain: EPEVTQTPSHQVTQMGQEVILRCVPISNHLYFYWYRQILGQKVEFLVSFYNNEISEKSEIFDDQFSVERPDGSNFTLKIRSTKLEDSAMYFCASSPRLAGEETQYFGPGTRLLVL.

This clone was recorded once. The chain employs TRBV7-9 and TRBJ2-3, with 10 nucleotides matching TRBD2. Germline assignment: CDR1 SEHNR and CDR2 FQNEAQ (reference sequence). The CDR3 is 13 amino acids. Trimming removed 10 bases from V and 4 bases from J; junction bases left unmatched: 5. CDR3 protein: CATIAGGADTQYF. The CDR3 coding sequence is TGTGCCACAATAGCGGGGGGTGCAGATACGCAGTATTTT. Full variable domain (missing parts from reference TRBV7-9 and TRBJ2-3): DTGVSQNPRHKITKRGQNVTFRCDPISEHNRLYWYRQTLGQGPEFLTYFQNEAQLEKSRLLSDRFSAERPKGSFSTLEIQRTEQGDSAMYLCATIAGGADTQYFGPGTRLTVL.

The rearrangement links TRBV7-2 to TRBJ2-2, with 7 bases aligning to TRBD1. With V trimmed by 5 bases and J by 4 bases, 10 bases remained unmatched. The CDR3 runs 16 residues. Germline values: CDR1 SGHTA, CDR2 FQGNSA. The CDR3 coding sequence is TGTGCCAGCAGCCTCCCCAGGGGGTTGCCCACCGGGGAGCTGTTTTTT. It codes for CASSLPRGLPTGELFF.

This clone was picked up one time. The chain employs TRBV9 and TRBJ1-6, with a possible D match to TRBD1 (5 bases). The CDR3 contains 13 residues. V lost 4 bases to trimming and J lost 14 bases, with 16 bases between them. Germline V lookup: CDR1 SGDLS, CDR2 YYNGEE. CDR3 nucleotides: TGTGCCAGCAGCACAGAGACAGCGTCGACCCTCCACTTT. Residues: CASSTETASTLHF.

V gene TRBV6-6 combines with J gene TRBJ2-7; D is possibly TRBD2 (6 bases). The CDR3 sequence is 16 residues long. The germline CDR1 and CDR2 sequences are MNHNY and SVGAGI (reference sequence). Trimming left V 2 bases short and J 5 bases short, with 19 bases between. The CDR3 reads CASSYPFGGLTHEQYF. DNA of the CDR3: TGTGCCAGCAGTTACCCCTTCGGGGGACTCACCCACGAGCAGTACTTC.

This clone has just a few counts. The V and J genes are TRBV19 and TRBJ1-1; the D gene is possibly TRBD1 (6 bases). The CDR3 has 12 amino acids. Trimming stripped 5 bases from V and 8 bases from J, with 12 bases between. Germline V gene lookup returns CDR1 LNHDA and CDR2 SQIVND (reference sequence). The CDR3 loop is CASSWAGEEAFF. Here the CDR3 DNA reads TGTGCCAGTAGTTGGGCAGGGGAAGAAGCTTTCTTT.

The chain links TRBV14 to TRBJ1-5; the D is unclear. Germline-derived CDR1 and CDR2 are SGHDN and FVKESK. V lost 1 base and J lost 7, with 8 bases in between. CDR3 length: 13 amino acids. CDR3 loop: CASSQGPGQPQHF. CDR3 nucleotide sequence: TGTGCCAGCAGCCAAGGTCCAGGCCAGCCCCAGCATTTT.

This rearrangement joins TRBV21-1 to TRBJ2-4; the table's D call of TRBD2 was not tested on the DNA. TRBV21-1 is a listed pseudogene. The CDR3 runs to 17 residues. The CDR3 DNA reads TGTGCCAGCAGCAAAGAGACCGGGAGGAGAGCCAAAAACATTCAGTACTTC. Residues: CASSKETGRRAKNIQYF.

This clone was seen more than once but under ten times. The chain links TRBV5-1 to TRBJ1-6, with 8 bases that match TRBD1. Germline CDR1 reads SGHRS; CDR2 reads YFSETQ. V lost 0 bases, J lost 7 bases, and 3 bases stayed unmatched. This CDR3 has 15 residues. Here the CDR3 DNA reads TGCGCCAGCAGCTTGGGACAGGGGCCCAATTCACCCCTCCACTTT. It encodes CASSLGQGPNSPLHF.

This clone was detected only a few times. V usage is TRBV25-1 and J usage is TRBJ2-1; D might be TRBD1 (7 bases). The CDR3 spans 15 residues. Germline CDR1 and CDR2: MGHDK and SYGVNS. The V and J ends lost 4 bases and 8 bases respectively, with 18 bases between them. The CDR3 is CASSGRRGPSHEQFF. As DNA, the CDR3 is TGTGCCAGCAGTGGTAGGAGGGGGCCGTCTCATGAGCAGTTCTTC.